This T cell receptor beta chain appears in the sequencing data of a study of Ad26.COV2.S vaccination and SARS-CoV-2 variants. Across the whole study: Donor was assigned to the Ad26.COV2.S arm of trial COV1001. Ad26.COV2.S shots went into the muscle once or twice, 56 days apart. Points from the study as a whole: From the TCR breadth and depth analyses, total T cell responses may have been underestimated.

The V gene's germline CDR1 is KGHSH and CDR2 LQKENI. The junction had 7 bases not matched to a gene; V was cut back by 6 bases and J by 6 bases. This CDR3 has 14 residues. Remarks on this clone: Antigen specificity is unknown.

Method: immunoSEQ multiplex PCR; TCRdb's copy keeps in-frame clones and lacks some. The sample holds a few hundred thousand clones, about 83% seen once. Regarding treatment: about 20 received Ad26.COV2.S at low or high dose, single or two shots; 5 received placebo; per-sample allocation not given. All samples were drawn on day 63, counting from the first vaccine or placebo injection. The chain has TRBV18 and TRBJ2-3, with 9 bases fitting TRBD1. The source is a person between 18 and 65 years old who received the Ad26.COV2.S COVID-19 vaccine or a placebo. The source material was peripheral blood, sampled in a trial of Ad26.COV2.S vaccine versus placebo. CDR3 nucleotides: TGTGCCAGCTCCCCCGGGACAGGGCAGGATACGCAGTATTTT. Its translation: CASSPGTGQDTQYF.